This entry features one T cell receptor beta chain sequence. As originally analysed: How many nucleated cells were present was estimated from reference gene primer amplification. Produced via immunoSEQ multiplex PCR; TCRdb's table is partial and in-frame only. That table gives V, J and clone size, and the DNA gave D and trimming. The table lists around 120,000 clones, roughly 79% of them singletons. This sample was taken from a study of blood T cell repertoires in COVID-19. Background on the study: Acute and convalescent COVID-19 samples came from the United States, Italy and Spain. T cells, B-cell-depleted T cells, or PBMCs supplied cDNA or gDNA.

Germline CDR1 reads LGHNA; CDR2 reads YSLEER. The CDR3 runs to 15 residues. V was trimmed by 0 bases and J by 4 bases, leaving 9 bases between them. This clonotype was obtained from a man aged 70 or older with acute or convalescent COVID-19. Sequenced sample: peripheral blood. The chain employs TRBV4-3 and TRBJ2-2; D perhaps matches TRBD1 (6 bases). CDR3 sequence (DNA): TGCGCCAGCAGCCAAGAGACAGGTTCCACCGGGGAGCTGTTTTTT. Its protein is CASSQETGSTGELFF.